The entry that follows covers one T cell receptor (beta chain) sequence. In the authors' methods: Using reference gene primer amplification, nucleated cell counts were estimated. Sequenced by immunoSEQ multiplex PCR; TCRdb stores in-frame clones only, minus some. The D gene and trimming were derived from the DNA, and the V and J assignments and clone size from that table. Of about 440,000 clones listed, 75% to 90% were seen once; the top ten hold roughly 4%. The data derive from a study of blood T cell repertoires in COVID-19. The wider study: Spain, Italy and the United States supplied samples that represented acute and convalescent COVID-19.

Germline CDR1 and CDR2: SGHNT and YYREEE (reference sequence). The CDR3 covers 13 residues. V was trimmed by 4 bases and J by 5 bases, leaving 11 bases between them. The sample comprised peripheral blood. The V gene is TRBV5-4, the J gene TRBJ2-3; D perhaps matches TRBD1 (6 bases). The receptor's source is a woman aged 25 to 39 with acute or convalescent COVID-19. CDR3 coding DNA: TGTGCCAGCAGCACGAACAGGGAAGATACGCAGTATTTT. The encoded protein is CASSTNREDTQYF.